This T cell receptor beta chain was found in a study of T-cell reconstitution after alpha-beta-depleted transplantation in children. Points from the study as a whole: Recipient T cells and thymic progenitors that survived gave rise to the high TCRbeta diversity observed at day 60 in some patients. When one year had passed after transplant, most T-cell counts and diversity came from newly produced T cells.

Germline assignment: CDR1 KGHSH and CDR2 LQKENI. The ends lost 2 bases at V and 7 bases at J; junction bases unmatched: 7. The CDR3 runs to 14 residues. Unique molecular identifiers featured in how the TCRbeta library was prepared. TCRdb passed the PCR reads through MiXCR, listing each CDR3 protein once. The data show just under 350,000 distinct CDR3 sequences, around 16% seen once. Regarding this clonotype: Its antigen is currently unknown.

The specimen was PBMCs, mostly from graft donor cells, collected 360 days after TCRalphabeta/CD19-depleted stem cell transplant. The V and J genes are TRBV18 and TRBJ2-7; 8 bases fit TRBD1. The TCR sequence derives from a male patient aged 2-15 years who had a stem cell transplant for acute lymphoblastic leukemia, so the T cells may come from the graft donor. This CDR3 is CASSPVTGEVEQYF. The DNA for the CDR3 is TGTGCCAGCTCACCAGTGACAGGGGAAGTTGAGCAGTACTTC.